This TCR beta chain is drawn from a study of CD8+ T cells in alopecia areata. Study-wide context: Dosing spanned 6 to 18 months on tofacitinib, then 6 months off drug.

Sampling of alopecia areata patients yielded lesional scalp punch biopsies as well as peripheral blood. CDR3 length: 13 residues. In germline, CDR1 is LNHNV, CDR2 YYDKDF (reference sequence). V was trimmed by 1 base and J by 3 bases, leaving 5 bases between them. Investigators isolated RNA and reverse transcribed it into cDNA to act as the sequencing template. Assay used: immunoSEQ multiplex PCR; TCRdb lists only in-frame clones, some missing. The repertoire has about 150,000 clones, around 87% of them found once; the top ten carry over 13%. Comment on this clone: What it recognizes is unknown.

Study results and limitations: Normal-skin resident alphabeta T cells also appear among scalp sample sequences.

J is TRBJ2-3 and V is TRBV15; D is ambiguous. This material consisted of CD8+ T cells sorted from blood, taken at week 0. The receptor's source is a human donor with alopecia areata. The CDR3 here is CATSRVSTDTQYF. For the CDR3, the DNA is TGTGCCACCAGCAGAGTTTCAACAGATACGCAGTATTTT.